This T cell receptor beta chain comes out of a study of blood T cell repertoires in COVID-19. As for the study in general: The United States, Italy and Spain were the sources of the acute and convalescent COVID-19 samples. The cDNA or gDNA used as material had been derived from T cells, B-cell-depleted T cells, or PBMCs.

After removal of 6 bases from V and 2 bases from J, the junction contained 12 bases not matched to a gene. The germline CDR1 and CDR2 sequences are SNHLY and FYNNEI. This CDR3 contains 17 residues. It was during active infection that Seattle patients were enrolled and then longitudinally followed. Only in-frame clones appear in the TCRdb table, and some are missing; sequencing was by immunoSEQ multiplex PCR. The data contain a few hundred thousand clones, 70% to 90% of them seen just once; the ten biggest clones take up around 5%. This chain links TRBV2 with TRBJ2-3, with 9 bases identical to TRBD1. The sequence derives from a woman in her sixties or seventies with COVID-19, enrolled during active disease. Sequencing was carried out using peripheral blood. The CDR3 loop is CASRPMIQGASTDTQYF. CDR3 in DNA: TGTGCCAGCAGGCCGATGATACAGGGGGCATCCACAGATACGCAGTATTTT.